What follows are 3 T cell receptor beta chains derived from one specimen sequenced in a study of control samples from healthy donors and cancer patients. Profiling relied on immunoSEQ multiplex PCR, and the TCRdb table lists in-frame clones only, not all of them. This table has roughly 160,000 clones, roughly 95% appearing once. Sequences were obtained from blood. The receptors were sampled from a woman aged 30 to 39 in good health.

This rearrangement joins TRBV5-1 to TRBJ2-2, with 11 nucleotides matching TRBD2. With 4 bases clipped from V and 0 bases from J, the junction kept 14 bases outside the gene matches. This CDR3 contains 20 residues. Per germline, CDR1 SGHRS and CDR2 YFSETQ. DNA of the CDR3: TGCGCCAGCAGCCCGCCAACTCTAGCGGGGGGATTTACGAACACCGGGGAGCTGTTTTTT. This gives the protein CASSPPTLAGGFTNTGELFF.

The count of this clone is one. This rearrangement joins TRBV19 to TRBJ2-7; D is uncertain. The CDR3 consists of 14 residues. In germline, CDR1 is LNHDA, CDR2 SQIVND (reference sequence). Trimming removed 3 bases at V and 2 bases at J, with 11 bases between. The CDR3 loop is CASSIDGNPYEQYF. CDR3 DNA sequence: TGTGCCAGTAGTATCGACGGAAACCCCTACGAGCAGTACTTC.

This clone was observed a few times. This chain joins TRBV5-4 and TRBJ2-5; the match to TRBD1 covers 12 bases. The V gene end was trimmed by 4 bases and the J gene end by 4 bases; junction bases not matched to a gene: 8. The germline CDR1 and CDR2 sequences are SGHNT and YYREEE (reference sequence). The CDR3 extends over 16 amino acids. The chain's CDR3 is CASSQLGQGAGETQYF. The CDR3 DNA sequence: TGTGCCAGCAGCCAGTTGGGACAGGGGGCCGGAGAGACCCAGTACTTC.